The 16 T cell receptor beta chains presented below share a single source sample, sequenced in a study of shared clonotypes between healthy human individuals. Measured with immunoSEQ multiplex PCR; TCRdb has only the in-frame clones, and not every one. The sample consists of around 510,000 clones, around 95% of them appearing once. The sample taken for sequencing was naive CD4+ T cells sorted from blood. Subset indicated: CD45RA+ positively selected. Source of these receptors: a woman in her twenties or thirties in good health.

The chain uses TRBV6-6 and TRBJ2-4, with D perhaps TRBD1 (6 bases). The V and J ends lost 6 bases and 0 bases respectively, with 12 bases between them. CDR1 and CDR2 (germline): MNHNY, SVGAGI (reference sequence). The CDR3 has 15 amino acids. CDR3 amino acids: CASRKDSLAKNIQYF. In DNA, the CDR3 is TGTGCCAGCAGGAAGGACAGTCTAGCCAAAAACATTCAGTACTTC.

J is TRBJ2-2 and V is TRBV7-2; 10 bases map to TRBD2. This CDR3 has 16 residues. In germline, CDR1 is SGHTA, CDR2 FQGNSA. Unmatched junction bases numbered 5, after V lost 2 bases and J lost 5 bases. CDR3: CASSLSGRARTGELFF. CDR3 DNA sequence: TGTGCCAGCAGCTTAAGCGGGAGGGCCCGGACCGGGGAGCTGTTTTTT.

The chain links TRBV5-1 to TRBJ2-3; possibly TRBD1 or TRBD2 for D (5 bases each). The germline gives CDR1 SGHRS, CDR2 YFSETQ. CDR3 length equals 15 residues. V dropped 2 bases and J dropped 1 base, with 11 bases sitting between them. CDR3 in DNA: TGCGCCAGCAGCTTACTAGAAGGGGGCACAGATACGCAGTATTTT. Residues: CASSLLEGGTDTQYF.

The J gene is TRBJ1-4, the V gene TRBV5-1, with TRBD1 matching over 8 bases. This CDR3 has 17 amino acids. The V segment lost 4 bases and the J segment 7 bases; nucleotides outside the gene matches: 15. Germline values: CDR1 SGHRS, CDR2 YFSETQ. The CDR3: CASSPDADRGRGEKLFF. CDR3 DNA: TGCGCCAGCAGCCCCGACGCCGACAGGGGACGAGGTGAAAAACTGTTTTTT.

The chain joins TRBV29-1 to TRBJ2-7, with D unresolved. CDR1 is SQVTM, CDR2 ANQGSEA, per germline. CDR3 length: 11 amino acids. V lost 3 bases, J lost 2 bases, and 5 bases lay in between. The CDR3: CSVESAYEQYF. CDR3 sequence (DNA): TGCAGCGTTGAGTCCGCCTACGAGCAGTACTTC.

The chain is built from TRBV13 and TRBJ2-5; D is uncertain. V gave up 1 base and J gave up 3 bases, with 6 bases separating them. The CDR3 length is 13 residues. Per germline, CDR1 PRHDT and CDR2 FYEKMQ (reference sequence). CDR3 nucleotide sequence: TGTGCCAGCAGCTTAGATGCGGAAGAGACCCAGTACTTC. This gives the protein CASSLDAEETQYF. Based on the CDR3 plus reference TRBV13 and TRBJ2-5, the full variable domain is AAGVIQSPRHLIKEKRETATLKCYPIPRHDTVYWYQQGPGQDPQFLISFYEKMQSDKGSIPDRFSAQQFSDYHSELNMSSLELGDSALYFCASSLDAEETQYFGPGTRLLVL.

This chain joins TRBV18 and TRBJ2-7; no reliable D call. V was pared by 0 bases and J by 3 bases, with 6 bases between. Germline V gene sequence: CDR1 KGHSH, CDR2 LQKENI. This CDR3 has 13 amino acids. The CDR3 DNA follows: TGTGCCAGCTCACCACCGGAAGGCTACGAGCAGTACTTC. Residues: CASSPPEGYEQYF.

V usage is TRBV7-2 and J usage is TRBJ2-5; D gene uncertain. The CDR3 is 12 residues long. Germline CDR1 and CDR2: SGHTA and FQGNSA. V lost 1 base and J lost 5, with 5 bases in between. CDR3 amino acids: CASSLELETQYF. CDR3 in DNA: TGTGCCAGCAGCTTAGAGTTGGAGACCCAGTACTTC.

This clone was recorded only once. The CDR3 loop reads CAWSVGVGQGYEQYF. The DNA of the CDR3 is TGTGCCTGGAGTGTAGGGGTGGGACAGGGGTACGAGCAGTACTTC. The chain recombines TRBV30 with TRBJ2-7; 10 bases align to TRBD1. This CDR3 has 15 amino acids. Trimming took 0 bases from V and 4 from J; bases not matched to a gene: 6. Germline V CDR1 and CDR2: GTSNPN, SVGIG (reference sequence).

The V call is TRBV10-3, the J call TRBJ2-5; 8 bases line up with TRBD1. This CDR3 spans 15 amino acids. V lost 4 bases and J lost 1; bases outside the gene matches: 5. Germline CDR1 reads ENHRY; CDR2 reads SYGVKD. DNA for the CDR3: TGTGCCATCAGTGTGGGGACAGGCGCCCAAGAGACCCAGTACTTC. Protein sequence: CAISVGTGAQETQYF.

The chain employs TRBV27 and TRBJ2-3; 8 bases fit TRBD1. With 8 bases clipped from V and 0 bases from J, the junction kept 4 bases outside the gene matches. CDR3 size: 14 residues. Germline assignment: CDR1 MNHEY and CDR2 SMNVEV (reference sequence). CDR3 in amino acids: CASHRTGSTDTQYF. CDR3 DNA sequence: TGTGCCAGCCATCGGACAGGGAGCACAGATACGCAGTATTTT.

This clone has only one observation. This rearrangement joins TRBV28 to TRBJ2-3; possible D gene TRBD2, 6 bases. The V end lost 6 bases, the J end lost 5 bases, and 15 bases lay between the germline ends. CDR1 and CDR2 (germline): MDHEN, SYDVKM. This CDR3 is built from 14 residues. In DNA form, the CDR3 reads TGTGCCAGCAGCCTCGGGAGAACAAGAGATACGCAGTATTTT. This gives the protein CASSLGRTRDTQYF.

V gene TRBV2 combines with J gene TRBJ2-5, with TRBD1 matching over 7 bases. With V trimmed by 6 bases and J by 5 bases, 9 bases remained unmatched. Germline CDR1 reads SNHLY; CDR2 reads FYNNEI. The CDR3 is made up of 14 amino acids. CDR3 residues: CASSKNTGAETQYF. The CDR3, as DNA: TGTGCCAGCAGCAAGAATACAGGGGCCGAGACCCAGTACTTC.

The J gene is TRBJ1-2, the V gene TRBV7-5; TRBD1 reflects the table's D call only, with no check against the DNA. TRBV7-5 is a recognized pseudogene. There are 14 residues in the CDR3. CDR3 protein: CASSLADRDQGYTF. CDR3 DNA sequence: TGTGCCAGCAGCTTAGCGGACAGGGACCAGGGCTACACCTTC.

The chain joins TRBV7-6 to TRBJ2-7; TRBD1 might be the D (6 bases). V gave up 5 bases and J gave up 0 bases, with 14 bases separating them. The CDR3 extends over 15 amino acids. Germline CDR1 and CDR2: SGHVS and FNYEAQ. The CDR3 loop is CASSILTGNSYEQYF. CDR3 bases: TGTGCCAGCAGCATTTTGACAGGCAACTCCTACGAGCAGTACTTC.

The chain carries TRBV6-6 and TRBJ1-2; D may be TRBD1 (5 bases). Germline V gives CDR1 MNHNY, CDR2 SVGAGI (reference sequence). V lost 4 bases, J lost 4 bases, and 13 bases lay in between. The CDR3 has 14 residues. CDR3 sequence: CASSWLGQSYGYTF. The CDR3 nucleotides are TGTGCCAGCAGTTGGCTGGGGCAGTCCTATGGCTACACCTTC.